This TCR beta chain was documented in a study of T cells in Graves' hyperthyroidism and ophthalmopathy. Amplified TCR beta CDR3 regions derived from RNA transcripts. With the HTBI primer set, the TCR CDR3 went through a first round of RT-PCR. TCRdb called the multiplex PCR reads again in MiXCR, with one record for every CDR3 protein. The repertoire has 370,000 or so distinct CDR3 sequences, around 25% of them found once; the top ten carry about 70%. Study-wide results and limits: Within blood appeared most thyroid clonotypes that had expanded above 0.001.

Hyperthyroidism in the patients, aged 18 to 65, was newly diagnosed and under 2 months in duration. Germline V gene lookup returns CDR1 SGHNT and CDR2 YENEEA. This CDR3 has 12 residues. As to this clonotype: Its antigen is unidentified. This may be a read error: a much more frequent sequence differs by one nucleotide.

Sample: blood. The receptor was derived from a man aged 45-60 years with Graves' hyperthyroidism. The chain has TRBV11-3 and TRBJ2-7; 8 nucleotides match TRBD1. CDR3 nucleotides: TGTGCCAGCAGCGCAGGGGGCTACGAGCGGTACTTC. Translating it yields CASSAGGYERYF.